Below, 21 T cell receptor beta chains from the same sample are listed, as sequenced in a study of blood T cell repertoires in COVID-19. Sequencing was performed with immunoSEQ multiplex PCR; in TCRdb, only in-frame clones are kept and a portion is missing. The profile shows about 220,000 clones, 80% to 85% of them singletons. The sample comprised peripheral blood. These receptors all stem from a woman aged 55 to 70 who had recovered from COVID-19.

This clone was seen a few times. Here the CDR3 reads CASSVTGSYGYTF. The CDR3 bases are TGTGCCAGCAGTGTGACAGGGAGCTATGGCTACACCTTC. The rearrangement joins TRBV6-2 or TRBV6-3 to TRBJ1-2; 7 nucleotides line up with TRBD1. Trimming cost V 5 bases and J 4 bases; bases outside gene matches: 4. The CDR3 covers 13 residues. Germline assignment: CDR1 MNHEY and CDR2 SVGEGT.

J is TRBJ2-7 and V is TRBV9, with 7 bases fitting TRBD2. The CDR3 has 15 residues. Looked up from germline, CDR1 is SGDLS and CDR2 is YYNGEE. V gave up 3 bases and J gave up 0 bases; unmatched junction bases: 6. The CDR3 loop is CASSASGASSYEQYF. Written as DNA, the CDR3 is TGTGCCAGCAGCGCCAGCGGGGCCAGCTCCTACGAGCAGTACTTC.

J is TRBJ2-1 and V is TRBV3-1 (or the pseudogene TRBV3-2), with 8 bases aligning to TRBD2. This CDR3 spans 16 amino acids. V trimming: 4 bases; J trimming: 7 bases; junction bases outside the gene matches: 12. CDR1 and CDR2 (germline): LGHDT, YNNKEL (reference sequence). CDR3: CASSLLSGGPENEQFF. CDR3 DNA: TGTGCCAGCAGCCTGTTGTCGGGGGGGCCAGAAAATGAGCAGTTCTTC.

The rearrangement joins TRBV6-5 to TRBJ1-1; D possibly corresponds to TRBD1 (6 bases). Germline lookup yields CDR1 MNHEY and CDR2 SVGAGI. CDR3 length: 14 amino acids. Trimming took 8 bases from V and 5 from J, leaving 18 bases between them. CDR3 sequence reads: CASRRAGARTEAFF. CDR3 nucleotides: TGTGCCAGCCGCAGGGCAGGGGCCCGGACTGAAGCTTTCTTT.

This sequence joins TRBV6-4 and TRBJ2-5; D possibly corresponds to TRBD2 (5 bases). CDR1 is MRHNA and CDR2 is SNTAGT in the germline V gene. V was pared by 2 bases and J by 4 bases, with 8 bases between. There are 13 residues in the CDR3. CDR3 sequence: CASSDRGGETQYF. CDR3 bases: TGTGCCAGCAGTGACCGGGGTGGAGAGACCCAGTACTTC.

The chain carries TRBV11-1 and TRBJ1-1; 8 bases line up with TRBD1. V was pared by 3 bases and J by 7 bases, with 4 bases of the junction left unmatched. The V gene's germline CDR1 is SGHAT and CDR2 FQDESV (reference sequence). The CDR3 is made up of 13 amino acids. In DNA form, the CDR3 reads TGTGCCAGCAGCTTCAGACAGGGGAATGAAGCTTTCTTT. It is translated as CASSFRQGNEAFF.

This clone was seen just once. The rearrangement joins TRBV29-1 to TRBJ2-5; no clear D. Germline-derived CDR1 and CDR2 are SQVTM and ANQGSEA. V was clipped by 3 bases and J by 2 bases, with 10 bases between them. CDR3 length: 13 amino acids. The CDR3 reads CSVDGGRQETQYF. For the CDR3, the DNA is TGCAGCGTTGACGGCGGTAGACAAGAGACCCAGTACTTC.

The chain couples TRBV11-3 to TRBJ2-2; D possibly corresponds to TRBD1 (5 bases). This CDR3 contains 15 residues. Trimming took off 4 bases at V and 1 base at J, with 10 bases between the two ends. The germline CDR1 and CDR2 sequences are SGHNT and YENEEA. The CDR3 sequence: CASSWSRENTGELFF. Written as DNA, the CDR3 is TGTGCCAGCAGCTGGTCCAGGGAGAACACCGGGGAGCTGTTTTTT.

The J gene is TRBJ1-2, the V gene TRBV6-5; possible D gene TRBD1, 5 bases. V lost 4 bases and J 3 bases, leaving 12 bases between the germline ends. This CDR3 is built from 14 residues. Looked up from germline, CDR1 is MNHEY and CDR2 is SVGAGI. The CDR3 region is CASSSVDSDYGYTF. The DNA for the CDR3 is TGTGCCAGCAGTTCCGTAGACAGCGACTATGGCTACACCTTC.

The chain joins TRBV4-1 to TRBJ2-1; 12 bases align to TRBD2. There are 18 residues in the CDR3. Losses at the gene ends were 0 bases for V and 9 bases for J; bases not matched to a gene: 12. Germline V gene sequence: CDR1 MGHRA, CDR2 YSYEKL. Here the CDR3 DNA reads TGCGCCAGCAGCCAAGATACTCTAGCGGGGGGGCCGGACGGTGAGCAGTTCTTC. This translates into CASSQDTLAGGPDGEQFF.

This clone was detected once. V and J are TRBV19 and TRBJ1-1; a possible D gene is TRBD1 (5 bases). CDR1 is LNHDA, CDR2 SQIVND, per germline (reference sequence). This CDR3 has 14 residues. Trimming removed 1 base from V and 1 base from J, with 7 bases in between. DNA for the CDR3: TGTGCCAGTAGTATAGGACAGACGAACACTGAAGCTTTCTTT. Encoded protein: CASSIGQTNTEAFF.

The genes are TRBV5-4 and TRBJ2-5; possibly TRBD2 for D (5 bases). Germline lookup yields CDR1 SGHNT and CDR2 YYREEE (reference sequence). The CDR3 length is 14 residues. Trimming took off 9 bases at V and 4 bases at J, with 19 bases between the two ends. As DNA, the CDR3 is TGTGCCACTAAGCGGCAAGGAGACGGAGAGACCCAGTACTTC. This codes for CATKRQGDGETQYF.

The rearrangement links TRBV15 to TRBJ1-2; D possibly corresponds to TRBD1 (6 bases). V was trimmed by 0 bases and J by 2 bases, leaving 10 bases between them. CDR3 size: 15 residues. CDR1 and CDR2 (germline): LNHNV, YYDKDF (reference sequence). The chain's CDR3 is CATSRDGGENYGYTF. CDR3 nucleotide sequence: TGTGCCACCAGCAGAGATGGGGGCGAGAACTATGGCTACACCTTC.

V gene TRBV14 combines with J gene TRBJ2-3, with 9 bases fitting TRBD2. Germline trimming cut 4 bases from V and 0 bases from J; bases unmatched to any gene: 5. Germline V CDR1 and CDR2: SGHDN, FVKESK. The CDR3 contains 16 residues. CDR3 nucleotide sequence: TGTGCCAGCAGCCCGCTAGCGGGGCTAAGCACAGATACGCAGTATTTT. It yields the protein CASSPLAGLSTDTQYF.

The chain uses TRBV6-1 and TRBJ1-1; D perhaps matches TRBD1 (5 bases). The germline CDR1 and CDR2 sequences are MNHNS and SASEGT. The CDR3 spans 15 residues. V dropped 1 base and J dropped 1 base, with 10 bases sitting between them. The CDR3 coding sequence is TGTGCCAGCAGTGAAGAGACAGATAAGAACACTGAAGCTTTCTTT. Translated, it gives CASSEETDKNTEAFF.

The chain combines TRBV10-3 with TRBJ2-3; TRBD1 might be the D (6 bases). Between the trimmed V and J ends, which lost 3 bases and 4 bases, there was a span of 14 bases. Looked up from germline, CDR1 is ENHRY and CDR2 is SYGVKD. This CDR3 comprises 15 residues. The CDR3 spells CAISDGGGPPDTQYF. The CDR3 DNA is TGTGCCATCAGTGATGGTGGGGGCCCCCCAGATACGCAGTATTTT.

This chain connects TRBV6-2 or TRBV6-3 to TRBJ2-7, with 10 bases fitting TRBD1. The CDR3 totals 14 residues. Germline V lookup: CDR1 MNHEY, CDR2 SVGEGT. The trim removed 4 bases at V and 2 bases at J, leaving 2 bases unmatched. The chain's CDR3 is CASSSGQGAYEQYF. CDR3 in DNA: TGTGCCAGCAGTTCCGGACAGGGGGCCTACGAGCAGTACTTC.

The CDR3 coding sequence is TGTGCCAGCAGCTCACAGGGGGACACTGAAGCTTTCTTT. Amino acid sequence: CASSSQGDTEAFF. This rearrangement joins TRBV7-3 to TRBJ1-1; 8 positions agree with TRBD1. The ends lost 4 bases at V and 3 bases at J; junction bases unmatched: 1. The germline gives CDR1 SGHTA, CDR2 FQGTGA. The CDR3 spans 13 residues. The full variable domain, rest sourced from reference TRBV7-3 and TRBJ1-1, is GAGVSQTPSNKVTEKGKYVELRCDPISGHTALYWYRQSLGQGPEFLIYFQGTGAADDSGLPNDRFFAVRPEGSVSTLKIQRTERGDSAVYLCASSSQGDTEAFFGQGTRLTVV.

The V and J genes are TRBV9 and TRBJ2-2; no firm D call. There are 14 residues in the CDR3. Trimming stripped 3 bases from V and 3 bases from J, with 9 bases between. Germline CDR1 is SGDLS and CDR2 is YYNGEE. The CDR3 DNA follows: TGTGCCAGCAGCGCCGTCAGTTACACCGGGGAGCTGTTTTTT. Translated: CASSAVSYTGELFF.

A remark on this clone: The conserved phenylalanine or tryptophan is not found at the CDR3 terminus, so this likely reflects a read error. Because the CDR3's place on the DNA is in doubt, the DNA is left out and the CDR3 is given as listed by TCRdb. The chain is built from TRBV23-1 and TRBJ1-2. TRBV23-1 is annotated as an ORF whose role is uncertain. The CDR3 sequence runs 9 residues, both termini included. CDR3 loop: CASSQPGVR.

The chain has TRBV2 and TRBJ2-1; 11 positions match TRBD2. CDR1 and CDR2 (germline): SNHLY, FYNNEI. There are 18 residues in the CDR3. J was trimmed by 0 bases and V by 3 bases; bases with no gene match: 7. This chain's CDR3 is CASSEGLAGGPSYNEQFF. CDR3 coding DNA: TGTGCCAGCAGTGAGGGGCTAGCGGGGGGCCCCTCCTACAATGAGCAGTTCTTC.